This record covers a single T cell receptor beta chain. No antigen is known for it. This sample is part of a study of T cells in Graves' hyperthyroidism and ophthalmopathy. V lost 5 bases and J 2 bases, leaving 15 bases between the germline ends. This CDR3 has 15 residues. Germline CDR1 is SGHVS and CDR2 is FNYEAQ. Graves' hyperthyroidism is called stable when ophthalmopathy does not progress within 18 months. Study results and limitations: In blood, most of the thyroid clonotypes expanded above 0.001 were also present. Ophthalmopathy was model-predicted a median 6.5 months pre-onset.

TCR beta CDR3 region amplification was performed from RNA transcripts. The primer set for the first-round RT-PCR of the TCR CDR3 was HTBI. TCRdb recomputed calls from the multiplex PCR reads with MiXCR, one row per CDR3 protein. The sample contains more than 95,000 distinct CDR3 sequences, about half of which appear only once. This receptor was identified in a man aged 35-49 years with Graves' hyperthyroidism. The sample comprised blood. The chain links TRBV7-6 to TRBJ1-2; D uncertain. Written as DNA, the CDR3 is TGTGCCAGCAGCCAGGACCTGGTCGGGAACTATGGCTACACCTTC. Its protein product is CASSQDLVGNYGYTF.